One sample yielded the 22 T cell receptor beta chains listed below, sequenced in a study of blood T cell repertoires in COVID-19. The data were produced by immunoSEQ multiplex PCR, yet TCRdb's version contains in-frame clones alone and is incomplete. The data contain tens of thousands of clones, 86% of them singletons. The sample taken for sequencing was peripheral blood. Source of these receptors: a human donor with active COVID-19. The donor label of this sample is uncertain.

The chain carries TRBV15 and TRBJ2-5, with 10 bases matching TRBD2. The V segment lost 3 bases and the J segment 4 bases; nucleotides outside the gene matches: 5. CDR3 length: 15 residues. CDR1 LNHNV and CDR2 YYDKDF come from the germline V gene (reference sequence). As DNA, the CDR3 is TGTGCCACCAGCAGCCCCCTAGCGGGGGTAGAGACCCAGTACTTC. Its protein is CATSSPLAGVETQYF.

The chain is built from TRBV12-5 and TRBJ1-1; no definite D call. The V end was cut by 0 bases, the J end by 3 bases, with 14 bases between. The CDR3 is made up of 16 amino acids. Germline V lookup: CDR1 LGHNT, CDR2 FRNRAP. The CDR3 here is CASGLVLGRRDTEAFF. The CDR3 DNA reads TGTGCTAGTGGTTTGGTACTTGGGAGGCGGGACACTGAAGCTTTCTTT. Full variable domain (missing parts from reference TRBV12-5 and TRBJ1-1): DARVTQTPRHKVTEMGQEVTMRCQPILGHNTVFWYRQTMMQGLELLAYFRNRAPLDDSGMPKDRFSAEMPDATLATLKIQPSEPRDSAVYFCASGLVLGRRDTEAFFGQGTRLTVV.

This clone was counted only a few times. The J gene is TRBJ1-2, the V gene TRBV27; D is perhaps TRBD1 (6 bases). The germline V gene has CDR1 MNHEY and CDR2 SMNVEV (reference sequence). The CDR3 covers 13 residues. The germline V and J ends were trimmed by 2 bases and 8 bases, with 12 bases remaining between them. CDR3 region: CASSLSAGEGYTF. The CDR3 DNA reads TGTGCCAGCAGTTTAAGCGCAGGGGAAGGCTACACCTTC.

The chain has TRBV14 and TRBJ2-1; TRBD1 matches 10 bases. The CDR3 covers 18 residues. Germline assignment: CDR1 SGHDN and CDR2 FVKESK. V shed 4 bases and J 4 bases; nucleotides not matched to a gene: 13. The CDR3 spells CASSPLLGWTGGYNEQFF. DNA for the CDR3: TGTGCCAGCAGCCCCCTTTTAGGTTGGACAGGGGGATACAATGAGCAGTTCTTC.

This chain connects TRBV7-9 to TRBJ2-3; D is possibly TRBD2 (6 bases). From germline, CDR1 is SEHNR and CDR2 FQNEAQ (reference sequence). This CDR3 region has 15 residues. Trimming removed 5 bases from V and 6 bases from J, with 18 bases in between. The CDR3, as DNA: TGTGCCAGCAGCCCAGGTTGGGGCCGGGGGGATACGCAGTATTTT. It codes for CASSPGWGRGDTQYF.

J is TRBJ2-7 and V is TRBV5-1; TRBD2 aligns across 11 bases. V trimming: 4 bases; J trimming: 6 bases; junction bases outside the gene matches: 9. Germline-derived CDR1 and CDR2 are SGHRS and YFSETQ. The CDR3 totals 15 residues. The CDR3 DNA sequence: TGCGCCAGCAGCCCCTTACTAGCGGGAGCGGGCGAGCAGTACTTC. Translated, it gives CASSPLLAGAGEQYF.

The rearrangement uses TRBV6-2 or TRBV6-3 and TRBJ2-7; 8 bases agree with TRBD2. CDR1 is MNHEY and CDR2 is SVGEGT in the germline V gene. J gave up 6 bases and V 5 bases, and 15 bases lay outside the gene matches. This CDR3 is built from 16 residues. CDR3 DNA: TGTGCCAGCAGTCCCGGGTGGCTAGCGGGCCCTCGCGAGCAGTACTTC. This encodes CASSPGWLAGPREQYF.

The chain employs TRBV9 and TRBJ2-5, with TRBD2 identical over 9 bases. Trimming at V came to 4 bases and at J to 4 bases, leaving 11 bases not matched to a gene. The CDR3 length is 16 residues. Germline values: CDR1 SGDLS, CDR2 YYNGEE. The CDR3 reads CASSRIAGASGETQYF. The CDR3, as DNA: TGTGCCAGCAGCAGAATAGCGGGAGCTTCAGGAGAGACCCAGTACTTC.

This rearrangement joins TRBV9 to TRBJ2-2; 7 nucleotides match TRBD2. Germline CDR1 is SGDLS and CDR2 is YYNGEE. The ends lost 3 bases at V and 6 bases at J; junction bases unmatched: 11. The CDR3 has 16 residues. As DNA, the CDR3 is TGTGCCAGCAGCGCGGTCCCCGAGCTAGCGGCCGGGGAGCTGTTTTTT. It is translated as CASSAVPELAAGELFF. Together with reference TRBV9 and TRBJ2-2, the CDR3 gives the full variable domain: DSGVTQTPKHLITATGQRVTLRCSPRSGDLSVYWYQQSLDQGLQFLIQYYNGEERAKGNILERFSAQQFPDLHSELNLSSLELGDSALYFCASSAVPELAAGELFFGEGSRLTVL.

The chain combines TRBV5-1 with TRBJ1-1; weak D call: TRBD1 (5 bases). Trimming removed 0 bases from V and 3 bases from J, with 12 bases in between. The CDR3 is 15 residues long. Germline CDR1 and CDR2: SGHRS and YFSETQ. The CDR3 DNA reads TGCGCCAGCAGCTTGGCTGGGGCGGGGGACACTGAAGCTTTCTTT. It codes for CASSLAGAGDTEAFF.

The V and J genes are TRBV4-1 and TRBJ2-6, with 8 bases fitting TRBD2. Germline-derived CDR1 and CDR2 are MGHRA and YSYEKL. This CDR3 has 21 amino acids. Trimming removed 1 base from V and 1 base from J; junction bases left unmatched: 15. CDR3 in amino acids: CASSQARLAGGVGSGANVLTF. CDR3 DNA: TGCGCCAGCAGCCAAGCGAGGCTAGCGGGCGGCGTAGGTTCTGGGGCCAACGTCCTGACTTTC.

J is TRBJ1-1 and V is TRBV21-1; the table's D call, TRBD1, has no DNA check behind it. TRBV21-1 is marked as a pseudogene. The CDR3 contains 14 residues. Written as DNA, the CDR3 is TGTGCCAGCAGCAAAGATCCAGGGGGCACTGAAGCTTTCTTT. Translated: CASSKDPGGTEAFF.

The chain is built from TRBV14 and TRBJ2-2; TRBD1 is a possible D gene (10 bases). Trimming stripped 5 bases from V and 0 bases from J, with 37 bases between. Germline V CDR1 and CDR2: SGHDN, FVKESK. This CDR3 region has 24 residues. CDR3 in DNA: TGTGCCAGCAGCGTCTACCCGGGACAGGGGAAAGAAGCGGGGGGACCCGCGAACACCGGGGAGCTGTTTTTT. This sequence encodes CASSVYPGQGKEAGGPANTGELFF. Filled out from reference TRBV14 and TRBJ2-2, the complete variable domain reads EAGVTQFPSHSVIEKGQTVTLRCDPISGHDNLYWYRRVMGKEIKFLLHFVKESKQDESGMPNNRFLAERTGGTYSTLKVQPAELEDSGVYFCASSVYPGQGKEAGGPANTGELFFGEGSRLTVL.

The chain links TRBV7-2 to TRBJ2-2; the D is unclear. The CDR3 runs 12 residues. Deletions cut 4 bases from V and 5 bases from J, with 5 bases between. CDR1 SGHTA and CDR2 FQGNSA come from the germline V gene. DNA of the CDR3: TGTGCCAGCAGCTCCAGGACCGGGGAGCTGTTTTTT. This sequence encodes CASSSRTGELFF.

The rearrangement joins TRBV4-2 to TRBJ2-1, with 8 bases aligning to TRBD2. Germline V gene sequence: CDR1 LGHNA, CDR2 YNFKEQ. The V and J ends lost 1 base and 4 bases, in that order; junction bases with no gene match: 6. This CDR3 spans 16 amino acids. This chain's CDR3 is CASSQATSELYNEQFF. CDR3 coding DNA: TGTGCCAGCAGCCAAGCGACTAGCGAGCTTTACAATGAGCAGTTCTTC.

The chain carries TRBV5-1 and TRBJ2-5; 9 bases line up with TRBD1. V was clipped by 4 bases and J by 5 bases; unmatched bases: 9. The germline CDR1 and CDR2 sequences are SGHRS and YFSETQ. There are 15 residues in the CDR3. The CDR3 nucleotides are TGCGCCAGCAGCAGAACCGGGACAGGGCCCGAGACCCAGTACTTC. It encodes CASSRTGTGPETQYF.

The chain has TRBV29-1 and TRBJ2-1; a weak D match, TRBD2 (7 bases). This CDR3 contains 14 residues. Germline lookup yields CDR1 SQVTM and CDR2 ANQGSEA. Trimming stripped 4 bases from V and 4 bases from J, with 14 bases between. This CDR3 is CSVVEGGAYNEQFF. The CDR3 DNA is TGCAGCGTTGTCGAGGGGGGGGCTTACAATGAGCAGTTCTTC.

This CDR3 reads CAWSRGGEQFF. CDR3 DNA: TGTGCCTGGAGCCGGGGAGGTGAGCAGTTCTTC. The genes are TRBV30 and TRBJ2-1, with TRBD2 as a possible D gene (6 bases). V dropped 3 bases and J dropped 9 bases, with 9 bases sitting between them. Germline CDR1 reads GTSNPN; CDR2 reads SVGIG (reference sequence). The CDR3 is 11 residues long.

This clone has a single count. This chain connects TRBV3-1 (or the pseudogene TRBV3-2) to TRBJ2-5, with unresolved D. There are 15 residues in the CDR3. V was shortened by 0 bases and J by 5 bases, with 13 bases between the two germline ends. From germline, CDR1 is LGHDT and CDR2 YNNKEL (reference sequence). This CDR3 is CASSQDLSDLETQYF. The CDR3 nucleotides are TGTGCCAGCAGCCAAGATTTGAGTGATTTGGAGACCCAGTACTTC.

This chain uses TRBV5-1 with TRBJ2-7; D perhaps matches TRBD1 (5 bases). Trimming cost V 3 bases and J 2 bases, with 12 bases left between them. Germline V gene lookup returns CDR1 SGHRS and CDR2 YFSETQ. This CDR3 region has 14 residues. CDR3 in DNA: TGCGCCAGCAGCTACAGTCAGGGTGCCTACGAGCAGTACTTC. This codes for CASSYSQGAYEQYF.

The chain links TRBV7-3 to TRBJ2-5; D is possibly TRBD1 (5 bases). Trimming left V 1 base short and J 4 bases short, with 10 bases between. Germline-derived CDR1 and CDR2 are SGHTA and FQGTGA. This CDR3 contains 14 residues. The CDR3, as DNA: TGTGCCAGCAGCTTAAAAGGGGTCGGAGAGACCCAGTACTTC. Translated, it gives CASSLKGVGETQYF.

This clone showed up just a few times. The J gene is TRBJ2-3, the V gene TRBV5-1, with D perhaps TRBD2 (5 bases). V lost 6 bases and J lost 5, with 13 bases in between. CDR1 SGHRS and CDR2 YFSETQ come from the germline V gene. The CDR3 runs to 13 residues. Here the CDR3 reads CASTEDIGDTQYF. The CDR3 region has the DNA TGCGCCAGCACGGAGGATATCGGAGATACGCAGTATTTT. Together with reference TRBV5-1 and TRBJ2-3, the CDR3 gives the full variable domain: KAGVTQTPRYLIKTRGQQVTLSCSPISGHRSVSWYQQTPGQGLQFLFEYFSETQRNKGNFPGRFSGRQFSNSRSEMNVSTLELGDSALYLCASTEDIGDTQYFGPGTRLTVL.